The following is a TCR beta chain sequence with its context. The sample comes from a study of blood T cell repertoires in COVID-19. The CDR3 is made up of 16 amino acids. Trimming cost V 4 bases and J 2 bases; bases outside gene matches: 6. Germline-derived CDR1 and CDR2 are MGHRA and YSYEKL. Generated by immunoSEQ multiplex PCR, the TCRdb table keeps only in-frame clones and is missing some. The sample consists of around 250,000 clones, around 87% of them appearing once. The origin of this receptor is a woman between 45 and 65 years old who had recovered from COVID-19. The chain links TRBV4-1 to TRBJ2-3; 10 bases map to TRBD2. Material: PBMCs or T cells enriched from blood (not recorded which). The CDR3 DNA sequence: TGCGCCAGCAGCCTCCGAGGACTAGCGGCCACAGATACGCAGTATTTT. Translating gives CASSLRGLAATDTQYF.